The 5 T cell receptor beta chains listed next were all sequenced from one sample in a study of CD4+ T cells in melanoma. The assay was immunoSEQ multiplex PCR, and TCRdb's table has in-frame clones only and misses some. This table has roughly 15,000 clones, about 70% appearing once. The material sequenced was cells from a culture (not recorded whether cultured in vitro). The receptors shown here come from a human donor with melanoma.

The chain couples TRBV30 to TRBJ2-3; TRBD1 matches 10 bases. Germline values: CDR1 GTSNPN, CDR2 SVGIG (reference sequence). J lost 8 bases, V lost 5 bases, and 10 bases had no gene match. The CDR3 contains 14 residues. CDR3 coding DNA: TGTGCCTGGCGGACAGGGGGGATGTTGGTTACGCAGTATTTT. It is translated as CAWRTGGMLVTQYF.

The V and J genes are TRBV7-2 and TRBJ1-1; TRBD1 is a possible D gene (5 bases). The germline V gene has CDR1 SGHTA and CDR2 FQGNSA. Trimming removed 4 bases from V and 6 bases from J, with 18 bases in between. This CDR3 spans 15 amino acids. The chain's CDR3 is CASSSLYGDGAEAFF. DNA of the CDR3: TGTGCCAGCAGCTCCCTTTACGGGGACGGGGCTGAAGCTTTCTTT.

This clone was counted once. The gene calls are TRBV19 and TRBJ1-6; D gene unclear. Germline CDR1 is LNHDA and CDR2 is SQIVND (reference sequence). V lost 7 bases and J 7 bases, leaving 8 bases between the germline ends. There are 12 residues in the CDR3. The CDR3 region is CASTIRNSPLHF. The CDR3 nucleotides are TGTGCCAGTACCATCAGAAATTCACCCCTCCACTTT. The full variable domain, in which reference TRBV19 and TRBJ1-6 provide the parts outside the CDR3, is DGGITQSPKYLFRKEGQNVTLSCEQNLNHDAMYWYRQDPGQGLRLIYYSQIVNDFQKGDIAEGYSVSREKKESFPLTVTSAQKNPTAFYLCASTIRNSPLHFGNGTRLTVT.

The chain has TRBV7-8 and TRBJ2-2; 7 nucleotides match TRBD2. In germline, CDR1 is SGHVS, CDR2 FQNEAQ. V was pared by 1 base and J by 4 bases, with 3 bases of the junction left unmatched. There are 15 residues in the CDR3. CDR3 sequence (DNA): TGTGCCAGCAGCTTAGGCTCGGGGGGCACCGGGGAGCTGTTTTTT. Protein product: CASSLGSGGTGELFF.

V and J are TRBV9 and TRBJ2-5; no firm D call. This CDR3 spans 14 amino acids. The germline gives CDR1 SGDLS, CDR2 YYNGEE. The ends were cut back, 2 bases at V and 2 bases at J, with 10 bases in the middle. The CDR3 here is CASSVKAGQETQYF. The DNA for the CDR3 is TGTGCCAGCAGCGTTAAAGCTGGTCAAGAGACCCAGTACTTC.